This T cell receptor beta chain came from a study of radiation and T cells in renal cell carcinoma. As for time point: baseline pretreatment blood. Treatment of the sample: 15 Gy SBRT to primary tumor, nephrectomy 4 weeks later. After SBRT, blood was collected at 2 and 4 weeks, plus baseline. Using immunoSEQ multiplex PCR, the repertoire was profiled, and TCRdb retains in-frame clones only, with some absent. The table has 150,000 or so clones, around four fifths seen once. Germline CDR1 is LNHNV and CDR2 is YYDKDF (reference sequence). J gave up 2 bases and V 1 base, and 6 bases lay outside the gene matches. The CDR3 loop spans 18 amino acids.

The chain combines TRBV15 with TRBJ1-4; 11 bases align to TRBD1. The input for sequencing was blood, taken from a patient whose treatment included radiotherapy and nephrectomy. The clonotype was recovered from a woman in her forties or fifties with renal cell carcinoma. The CDR3 reads CATSRGSGQGATNEKLFF. As DNA, the CDR3 is TGTGCCACCAGCAGAGGAAGCGGACAGGGGGCTACTAATGAAAAACTGTTTTTT. Drawing the rest from reference TRBV15 and TRBJ1-4, the complete variable domain is DAMVIQNPRYQVTQFGKPVTLSCSQTLNHNVMYWYQQKSSQAPKLLFHYYDKDFNNEADTPDNFQSRRPNTSFCFLDIRSPGLGDTAMYLCATSRGSGQGATNEKLFFGSGTQLSVL.